These T cell receptor beta chains were read from a single sample in a study of blood T cell repertoires in COVID-19. Clones were read by immunoSEQ multiplex PCR, and TCRdb kept only the in-frame ones, dropping some. Of 210,000 or so clones detected, roughly 80% appear once; the ten largest clones hold 15% to 20%. The sample taken for sequencing was peripheral blood. The origin of the receptors is a woman aged 80 or over with active or convalescent COVID-19. Both conserved end residues are part of each CDR3.

V gene: TRBV7-3
J gene: TRBJ2-1
CDR3 protein: CASSFGTGSSEQFF

V gene: TRBV10-3
J gene: TRBJ1-6
CDR3 protein: CAISEKGASFALHF

V gene: TRBV11-2
J gene: TRBJ2-3
CDR3 protein: CASSGTGIADTQYF

V gene: TRBV7-3
J gene: TRBJ2-2
CDR3 protein: CASSSGGELFF

V gene: TRBV5-8
J gene: TRBJ1-5
CDR3 protein: CASSLGFLPQHF

V gene: TRBV28
J gene: TRBJ1-5
CDR3 protein: CPSILKYHDRGINQPQHF

V gene: TRBV30
J gene: TRBJ1-3
CDR3 protein: CAWSSGAGNTIYF

V gene: TRBV6-5
J gene: TRBJ1-2
CDR3 protein: CASSFSGSYGYTF

V gene: TRBV5-1
J gene: TRBJ1-1
CDR3 protein: CASSPGQRNTEAFF

V gene: TRBV19
J gene: TRBJ2-5
CDR3 protein: CASKASIAGGSQETQYF

V gene: TRBV19
J gene: TRBJ2-3
CDR3 protein: CASSPQGVRGTDTQYF

V gene: TRBV12-3/TRBV12-4
J gene: TRBJ2-1
CDR3 protein: CASSPGLAKFF

V gene: TRBV4-3
J gene: TRBJ1-3
CDR3 protein: CASSQEYSRAGNTIYF

V gene: TRBV7-2
J gene: TRBJ2-1
CDR3 protein: CASSLRDRGASGKNEQFF

V gene: TRBV24-1
J gene: TRBJ2-3
CDR3 protein: CATSEGTSGFTDTQYF

V gene: TRBV10-3
J gene: TRBJ2-2
CDR3 protein: CAISESGLAGVKYRELFF

V gene: TRBV2
J gene: TRBJ1-2
CDR3 protein: CASSDRGLNGYTF

V gene: TRBV9
J gene: TRBJ1-1
CDR3 protein: CASTAGLNTEAFF

V gene: TRBV5-1
J gene: TRBJ1-4
CDR3 protein: CASSFGTGGEKLFF

V gene: TRBV5-1
J gene: TRBJ1-1
CDR3 protein: CASSRSVQGANTEAFF

V gene: TRBV29-1
J gene: TRBJ1-1
CDR3 protein: CSASRGTNTEAFF

V gene: TRBV27
J gene: TRBJ2-1
CDR3 protein: CASSPDPRYNEQFF

V gene: TRBV6-5
J gene: TRBJ1-4
CDR3 protein: CASSPGDRPHEKLFF

V gene: TRBV4-1
J gene: TRBJ1-5
CDR3 protein: CASSQGGQVTQQSAQHF

V gene: TRBV7-3
J gene: TRBJ2-7
CDR3 protein: CASSQTPGTSGFEQYF

V gene: TRBV27
J gene: TRBJ1-1
CDR3 protein: CASSSSRGTEAFF

V gene: TRBV7-9
J gene: TRBJ2-1
CDR3 protein: CASTLTRNSGLYNEQFF

V gene: TRBV9
J gene: TRBJ2-2
CDR3 protein: CASSVGRVPGELFF

V gene: TRBV19
J gene: TRBJ2-7
CDR3 protein: CASSLEAGTSYEQYF

V gene: TRBV20-1
J gene: TRBJ2-3
CDR3 protein: CSASSTDRDTQYF

V gene: TRBV7-7
J gene: TRBJ2-3
CDR3 protein: CASSPGTASTDTQYF

V gene: TRBV6-5
J gene: TRBJ2-7
CDR3 protein: CASSYESGQGAHEQYF

V gene: TRBV11-3
J gene: TRBJ2-1
CDR3 protein: CASGYRGKTGEQFF

V gene: TRBV24-1
J gene: TRBJ2-3
CDR3 protein: CATSGRQGLDTQYF

V gene: TRBV19
J gene: TRBJ1-5
CDR3 protein: CASSIEGRDNPIVYSNQPQHF

V gene: TRBV18
J gene: TRBJ1-2
CDR3 protein: CASSPVPDRTNYGYTF

V gene: TRBV10-3
J gene: TRBJ1-1
CDR3 protein: CAISESGGTEAFF

V gene: TRBV5-1
J gene: TRBJ2-1
CDR3 protein: CASSLVGTDYNEQFF

V gene: TRBV7-2
J gene: TRBJ2-3
CDR3 protein: CASSLRALTDTQYF

V gene: TRBV24-1
J gene: TRBJ2-7
CDR3 protein: CATSGGDRATYEQYF

V gene: TRBV30
J gene: TRBJ1-1
CDR3 protein: CAWSSWGDGLGAFF

V gene: TRBV2
J gene: TRBJ2-1
CDR3 protein: CATGGTHSYNEQFF

V gene: TRBV7-3
J gene: TRBJ1-1
CDR3 protein: CASSLTRATEAFF

V gene: TRBV6-5
J gene: TRBJ1-3
CDR3 protein: CASSRGYGNTIYF

V gene: TRBV28
J gene: TRBJ2-1
CDR3 protein: CASSLPGTGGLNEQFF

V gene: TRBV7-2
J gene: TRBJ2-7
CDR3 protein: CASSLRQGTGEQYF

V gene: TRBV10-3
J gene: TRBJ1-5
CDR3 protein: CATSRGNQPQHF

V gene: TRBV7-9
J gene: TRBJ2-2
CDR3 protein: CASSLTGRGTGELFF

V gene: TRBV5-1
J gene: TRBJ2-5
CDR3 protein: CASSLPLAGVEETQYF

V gene: TRBV11-3
J gene: TRBJ2-1
CDR3 protein: CASSYSGVSGYNEQFF